The rows below give T cell receptor beta chains drawn from one sample of a study of blood T cells in healthy people across ages. MiXCR, run by TCRdb on the 5' RACE reads, gives a single entry per CDR3 protein. The sample yields 760,000 or so distinct CDR3 sequences, more than 20% seen once. The same sample was also studied in work on T cells of mothers and their children.

Source material: blood. The receptors were gathered from a boy aged 5-17 years in good health. Both conserved end residues are part of each CDR3. The D gene is left open where the match is weak. Size is stated for part of the rows, as once, few or many counts, or as a class when the clone is expanded.

v_call	clone_size	j_call	d_call	cdr3_nt	cdr3_aa
TRBV7-2	NA	TRBJ2-7	TRBD2	TGTGCCAGCAGCTCACTAGCGGGGGGGCCTCAGCAGTACTTC	CASSSLAGGPQQYF
TRBV5-6	NA	TRBJ2-7	TRBD1	TGTGCCAGCAGCTTAGGGACAGTCGGGCAGCAGTACTTC	CASSLGTVGQQYF
TRBV29-1	NA	TRBJ2-4	NA	TGCAGCGTTGGCGTCATGGACAAAAACATTCAGTACTTC	CSVGVMDKNIQYF
TRBV7-3	NA	TRBJ2-1	TRBD1	TGTGCCAGCAGTCCTATGACAGGGGGTGGCTACAATGAGCAGTTCTTC	CASSPMTGGGYNEQFF
TRBV25-1	NA	TRBJ2-2	NA	TGTGCCAGCAGTGATTCTAGGGTCACCGGGGAGCTGTTTTTT	CASSDSRVTGELFF
TRBV28	NA	TRBJ2-1	TRBD2	TGTGCCAGCAGCACCCTGGCGGGGGGCTCGTTTGATGAGCAGTTCTTC	CASSTLAGGSFDEQFF
TRBV2	NA	TRBJ1-2	NA	TGTGCCAGCAGTGCCACCGGGCAGGCCTATGGCTACACCTTC	CASSATGQAYGYTF
TRBV5-5	NA	TRBJ2-6	NA	TGTGCCAGCAGCTTTAATCCCTTTCCTGGGGCCAACGTCCTGACTTTC	CASSFNPFPGANVLTF
TRBV5-8	NA	TRBJ2-5	NA	TGTGCCAGCAGCCGGTCGGACAGCCCGGCGCAAGAGACCCAGTACTTC	CASSRSDSPAQETQYF
TRBV5-1	NA	TRBJ2-5	TRBD2	TGCGCCAGCAGCTTGGCACTAGCGGGGAGTCCAGAGACCCGGTACTTC	CASSLALAGSPETRYF
TRBV15	NA	TRBJ2-7	TRBD2	TGTGCCACCAGCACAAAGCGGGAGATCAACGAGCAGTACTTC	CATSTKREINEQYF
TRBV7-2	NA	TRBJ2-5	TRBD2	TGTGCCAGCAGCACTAGCGGGGGGCGGGAGACCCAGTACTTC	CASSTSGGRETQYF
TRBV5-1	few	TRBJ1-6	NA	TGCGCCAGCAGCTTGGTGGGGGCTTCCCATAATTCACCCCTCCACTTT	CASSLVGASHNSPLHF
TRBV20-1	few	TRBJ2-1	TRBD2	TGCAGTGCCTTCGGGACGGGGGGGTTGGGTGAGCAGTTCTTC	CSAFGTGGLGEQFF
TRBV7-2	NA	TRBJ1-6	NA	TGTGCCAGCAGCGTACAACGAGATTCACCCCTCCACTTT	CASSVQRDSPLHF
TRBV15	NA	TRBJ1-4	NA	TGTGCCACCAGCAGAGAGGGGGCGGGTGAAAAACTGTTTTTT	CATSREGAGEKLFF
TRBV7-2	NA	TRBJ2-5	NA	TGTGCCAGCAGCCACGACGGGGGCGGGATAAATTTGTACTTC	CASSHDGGGINLYF
TRBV20-1	few	TRBJ1-1	NA	TGCAGTGCTATACAGGGAGGCACTGAAGCTTTCTTT	CSAIQGGTEAFF
TRBV5-5	NA	TRBJ2-5	TRBD2	TGTGCCAGCAGCAATAGCGGGGGGGATATGGAGACCCAGTACTTC	CASSNSGGDMETQYF
TRBV9	few	TRBJ1-2	NA	TGTGCCAGCAGCCCGCCGGGGGCAGTCTATGGTTACACCTTC	CASSPPGAVYGYTF
TRBV5-1	few	TRBJ2-2	TRBD2	TGCGCCAGCAGCTTTCTTGACTTAGCGGGCACCGGGGAGCTGTTTTTT	CASSFLDLAGTGELFF
TRBV29-1	many	TRBJ2-7	TRBD1	TGCAGCGTTGAAGAAAGGGGGGACAGGAGACCCTACGAGCAGTACTTC	CSVEERGDRRPYEQYF
TRBV6-2/TRBV6-3	few	TRBJ2-7	NA	TGTGCCAGCAGTTACTCGTTCCCCGCGGTCGAGCAGTACTTC	CASSYSFPAVEQYF
TRBV11-2	NA	TRBJ2-7	TRBD2	TGTGCCAGCAGCCGCCCCGGGGGGTACGAGCAGTACTTC	CASSRPGGYEQYF